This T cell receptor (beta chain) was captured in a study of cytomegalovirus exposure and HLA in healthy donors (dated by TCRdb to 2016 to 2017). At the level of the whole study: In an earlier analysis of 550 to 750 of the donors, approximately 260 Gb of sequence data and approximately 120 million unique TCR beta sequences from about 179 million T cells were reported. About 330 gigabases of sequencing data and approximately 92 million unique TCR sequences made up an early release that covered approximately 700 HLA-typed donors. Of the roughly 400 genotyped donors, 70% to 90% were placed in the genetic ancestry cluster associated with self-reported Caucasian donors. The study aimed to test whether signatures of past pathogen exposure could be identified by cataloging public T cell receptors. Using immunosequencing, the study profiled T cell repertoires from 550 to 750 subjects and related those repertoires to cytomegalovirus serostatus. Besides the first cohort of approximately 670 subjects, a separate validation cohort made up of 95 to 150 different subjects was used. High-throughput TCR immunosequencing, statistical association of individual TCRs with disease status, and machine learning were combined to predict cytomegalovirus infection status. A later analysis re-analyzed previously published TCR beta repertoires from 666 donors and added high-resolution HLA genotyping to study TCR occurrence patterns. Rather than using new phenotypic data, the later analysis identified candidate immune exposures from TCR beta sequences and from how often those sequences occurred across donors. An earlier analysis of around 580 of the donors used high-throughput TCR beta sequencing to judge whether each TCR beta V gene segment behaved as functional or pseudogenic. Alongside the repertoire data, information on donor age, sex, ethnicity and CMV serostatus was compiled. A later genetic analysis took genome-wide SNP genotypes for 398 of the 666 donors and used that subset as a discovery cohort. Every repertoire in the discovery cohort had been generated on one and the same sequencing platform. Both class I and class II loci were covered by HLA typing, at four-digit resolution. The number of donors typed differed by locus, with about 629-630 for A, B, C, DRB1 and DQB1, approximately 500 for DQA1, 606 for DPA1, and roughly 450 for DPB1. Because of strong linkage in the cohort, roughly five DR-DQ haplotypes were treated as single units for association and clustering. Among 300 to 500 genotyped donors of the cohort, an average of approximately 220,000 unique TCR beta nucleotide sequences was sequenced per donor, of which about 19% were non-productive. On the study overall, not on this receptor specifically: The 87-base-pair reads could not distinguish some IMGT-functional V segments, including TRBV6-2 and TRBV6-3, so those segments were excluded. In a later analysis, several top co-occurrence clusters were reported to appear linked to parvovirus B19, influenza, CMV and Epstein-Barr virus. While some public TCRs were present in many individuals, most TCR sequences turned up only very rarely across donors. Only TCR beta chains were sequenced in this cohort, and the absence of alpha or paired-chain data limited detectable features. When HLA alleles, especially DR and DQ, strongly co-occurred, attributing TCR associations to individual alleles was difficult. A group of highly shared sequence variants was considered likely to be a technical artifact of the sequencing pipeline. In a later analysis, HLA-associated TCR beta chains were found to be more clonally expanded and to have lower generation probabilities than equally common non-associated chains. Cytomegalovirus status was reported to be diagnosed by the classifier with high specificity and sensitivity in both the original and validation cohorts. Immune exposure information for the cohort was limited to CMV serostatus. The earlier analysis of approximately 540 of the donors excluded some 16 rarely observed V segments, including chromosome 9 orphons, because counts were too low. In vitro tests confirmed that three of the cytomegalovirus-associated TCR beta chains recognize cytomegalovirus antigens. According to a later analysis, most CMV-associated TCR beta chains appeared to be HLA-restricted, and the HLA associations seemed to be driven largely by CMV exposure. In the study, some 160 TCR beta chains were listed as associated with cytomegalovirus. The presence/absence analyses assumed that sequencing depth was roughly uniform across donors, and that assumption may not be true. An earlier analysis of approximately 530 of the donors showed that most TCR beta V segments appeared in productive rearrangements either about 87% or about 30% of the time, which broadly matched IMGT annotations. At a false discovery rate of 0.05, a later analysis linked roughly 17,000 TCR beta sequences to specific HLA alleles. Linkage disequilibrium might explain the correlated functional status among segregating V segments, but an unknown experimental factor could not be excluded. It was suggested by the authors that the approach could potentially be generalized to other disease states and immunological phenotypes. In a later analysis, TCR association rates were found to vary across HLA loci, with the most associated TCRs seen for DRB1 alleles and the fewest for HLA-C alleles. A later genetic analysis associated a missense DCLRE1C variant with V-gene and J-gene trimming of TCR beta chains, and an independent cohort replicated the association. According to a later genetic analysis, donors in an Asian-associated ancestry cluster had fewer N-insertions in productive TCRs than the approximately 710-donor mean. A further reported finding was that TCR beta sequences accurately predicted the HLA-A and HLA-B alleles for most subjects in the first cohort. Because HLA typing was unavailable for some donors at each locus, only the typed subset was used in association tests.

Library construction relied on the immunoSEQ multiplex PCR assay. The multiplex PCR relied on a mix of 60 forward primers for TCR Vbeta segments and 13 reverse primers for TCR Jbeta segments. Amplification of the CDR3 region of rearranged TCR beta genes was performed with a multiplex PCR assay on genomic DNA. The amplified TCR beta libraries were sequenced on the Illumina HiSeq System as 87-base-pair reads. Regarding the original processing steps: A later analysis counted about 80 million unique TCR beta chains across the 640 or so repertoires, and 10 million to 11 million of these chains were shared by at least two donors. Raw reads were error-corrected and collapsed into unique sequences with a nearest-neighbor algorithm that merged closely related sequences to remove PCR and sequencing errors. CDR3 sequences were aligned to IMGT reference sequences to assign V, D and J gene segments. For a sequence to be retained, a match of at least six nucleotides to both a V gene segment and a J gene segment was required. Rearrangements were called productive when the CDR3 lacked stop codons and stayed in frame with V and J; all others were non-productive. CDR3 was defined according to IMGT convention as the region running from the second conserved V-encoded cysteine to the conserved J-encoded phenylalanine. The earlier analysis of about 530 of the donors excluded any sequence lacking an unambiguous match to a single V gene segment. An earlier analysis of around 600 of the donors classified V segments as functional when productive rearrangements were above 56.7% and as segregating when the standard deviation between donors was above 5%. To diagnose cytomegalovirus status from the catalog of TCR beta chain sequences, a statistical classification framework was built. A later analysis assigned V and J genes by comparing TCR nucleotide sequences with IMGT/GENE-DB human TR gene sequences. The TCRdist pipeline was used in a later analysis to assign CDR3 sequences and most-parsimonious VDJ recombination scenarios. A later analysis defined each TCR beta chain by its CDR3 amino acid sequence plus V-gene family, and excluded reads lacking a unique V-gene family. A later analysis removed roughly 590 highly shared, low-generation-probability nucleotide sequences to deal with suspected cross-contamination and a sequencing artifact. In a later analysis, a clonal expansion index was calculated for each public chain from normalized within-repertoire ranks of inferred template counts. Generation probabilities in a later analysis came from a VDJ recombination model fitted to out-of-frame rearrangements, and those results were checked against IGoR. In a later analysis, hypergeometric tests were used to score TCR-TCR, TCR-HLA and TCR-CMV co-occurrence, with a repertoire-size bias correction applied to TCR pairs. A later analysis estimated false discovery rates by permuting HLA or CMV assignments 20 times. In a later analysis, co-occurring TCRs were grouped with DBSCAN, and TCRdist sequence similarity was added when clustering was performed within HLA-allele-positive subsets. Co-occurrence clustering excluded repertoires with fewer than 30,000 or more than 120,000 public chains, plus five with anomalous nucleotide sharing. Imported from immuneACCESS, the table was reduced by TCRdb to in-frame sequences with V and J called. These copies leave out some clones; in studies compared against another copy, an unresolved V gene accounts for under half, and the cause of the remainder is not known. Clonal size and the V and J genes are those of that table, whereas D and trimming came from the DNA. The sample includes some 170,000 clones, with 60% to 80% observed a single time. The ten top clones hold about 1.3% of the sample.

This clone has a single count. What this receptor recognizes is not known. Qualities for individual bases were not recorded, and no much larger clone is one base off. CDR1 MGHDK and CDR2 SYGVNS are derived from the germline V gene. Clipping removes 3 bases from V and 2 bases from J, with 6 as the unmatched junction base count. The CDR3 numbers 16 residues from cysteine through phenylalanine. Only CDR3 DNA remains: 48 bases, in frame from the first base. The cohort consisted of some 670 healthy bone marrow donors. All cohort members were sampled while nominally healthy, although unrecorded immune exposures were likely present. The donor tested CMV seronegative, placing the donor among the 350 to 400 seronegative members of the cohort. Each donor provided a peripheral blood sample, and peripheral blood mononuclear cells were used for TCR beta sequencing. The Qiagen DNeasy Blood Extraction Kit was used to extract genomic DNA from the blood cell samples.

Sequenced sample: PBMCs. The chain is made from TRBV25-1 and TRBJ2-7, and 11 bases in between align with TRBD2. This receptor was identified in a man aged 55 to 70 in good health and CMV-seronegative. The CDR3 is CASSEASGRPPYEQYF. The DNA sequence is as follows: TGTGCCAGCAGTGAGGCTAGCGGGAGGCCCCCCTACGAGCAGTACTTC.